This T cell receptor (beta chain) was found in a study of blood T cell repertoires in COVID-19 (dated by TCRdb to about 2020). Notes on the research overall: Samples from collaborators originated in the United States, Italy and Spain and spanned both the acute and convalescent phases of COVID-19. Sample metadata almost always included a de-identified subject ID, COVID-19 status, age in years and sex. Deeply sampled blood TCRbeta repertoires from subjects exposed to, actively infected with, or recovered from COVID-19 were included in the dataset. HLA class I and class II types, where available, came from metadata supplied by the sample provider rather than from assay-based typing. The prospective study material was composed of cDNA or gDNA derived from T cells, B-cell-depleted T cells, or PBMCs. The samples were drawn from the first 160 participants of the ongoing ImmuneRACE study and from over a thousand subjects provided by 6 global collaborators. The repertoires were made available in a free public database intended to serve as a resource for research on the immune response to SARS-CoV-2.

Turning to this clone: The specificity of this receptor is unknown. Per-base quality was not reported, and no clone a single base away is much larger than it.

The CDR3 has 17 amino acids, counting the end cysteine and phenylalanine. Solely the CDR3 DNA is kept, with 51 bases framed from the first base. Reading the germline V gene gives CDR1 LGHNA and CDR2 YNFKEQ. V and J are trimmed by 0 bases and 3 bases, and the gene matches miss 8 bases of the junction. The immunoSEQ Assay, a bias-controlled multiplex PCR, was used to amplify TCRbeta CDR3 regions from genomic DNA. As for how the authors treated the data: Nucleated cell counts per sample were estimated from amplification of reference gene primers within the assay. Sequence reads were collapsed and filtered to measure the absolute abundance of every unique TCRbeta CDR3 rearrangement. For each sample, productive Simpson clonality was calculated as the square root of Simpson's diversity index over productive rearrangements. Sourced from immuneACCESS, this table was stored by TCRdb with only in-frame sequences that have V and J called. A share of the clones is absent; for the studies checked, an unresolved V gene accounts for under half, and the remainder has no known explanation. That table furnishes V, J and clone size, whereas the DNA furnished D and trimming. This sample has 300,000 to 450,000 clones in its table, and approximately 89% of those were observed once. The ten largest clones add up to around 3.9% of the sample.

In Seattle, one collaborating source enrolled patients while the infection was active and tracked those patients longitudinally over the course of disease. Collaborating institutions collected whole blood in K2EDTA tubes following their own protocols. For TCRbeta analysis, collaborators shipped samples as frozen whole blood, isolated PBMCs, or DNA extracted from either of those sample types. Overall study outcomes, separate from this receptor: The amount of clinical and demographic metadata varied by source and participant and was provided uncurated.

Recombination connected TRBV4-2 to TRBJ2-5; 9 middle bases align to TRBD2. This clonotype originated in a woman in her sixties with COVID-19, enrolled during active disease. The source material was peripheral blood. The sequence in DNA is TGTGCCAGCAGCCAAGAAGGTTTCTTAGCGGGGGAAGAGACCCAGTACTTC. Its protein product is CASSQEGFLAGEETQYF.